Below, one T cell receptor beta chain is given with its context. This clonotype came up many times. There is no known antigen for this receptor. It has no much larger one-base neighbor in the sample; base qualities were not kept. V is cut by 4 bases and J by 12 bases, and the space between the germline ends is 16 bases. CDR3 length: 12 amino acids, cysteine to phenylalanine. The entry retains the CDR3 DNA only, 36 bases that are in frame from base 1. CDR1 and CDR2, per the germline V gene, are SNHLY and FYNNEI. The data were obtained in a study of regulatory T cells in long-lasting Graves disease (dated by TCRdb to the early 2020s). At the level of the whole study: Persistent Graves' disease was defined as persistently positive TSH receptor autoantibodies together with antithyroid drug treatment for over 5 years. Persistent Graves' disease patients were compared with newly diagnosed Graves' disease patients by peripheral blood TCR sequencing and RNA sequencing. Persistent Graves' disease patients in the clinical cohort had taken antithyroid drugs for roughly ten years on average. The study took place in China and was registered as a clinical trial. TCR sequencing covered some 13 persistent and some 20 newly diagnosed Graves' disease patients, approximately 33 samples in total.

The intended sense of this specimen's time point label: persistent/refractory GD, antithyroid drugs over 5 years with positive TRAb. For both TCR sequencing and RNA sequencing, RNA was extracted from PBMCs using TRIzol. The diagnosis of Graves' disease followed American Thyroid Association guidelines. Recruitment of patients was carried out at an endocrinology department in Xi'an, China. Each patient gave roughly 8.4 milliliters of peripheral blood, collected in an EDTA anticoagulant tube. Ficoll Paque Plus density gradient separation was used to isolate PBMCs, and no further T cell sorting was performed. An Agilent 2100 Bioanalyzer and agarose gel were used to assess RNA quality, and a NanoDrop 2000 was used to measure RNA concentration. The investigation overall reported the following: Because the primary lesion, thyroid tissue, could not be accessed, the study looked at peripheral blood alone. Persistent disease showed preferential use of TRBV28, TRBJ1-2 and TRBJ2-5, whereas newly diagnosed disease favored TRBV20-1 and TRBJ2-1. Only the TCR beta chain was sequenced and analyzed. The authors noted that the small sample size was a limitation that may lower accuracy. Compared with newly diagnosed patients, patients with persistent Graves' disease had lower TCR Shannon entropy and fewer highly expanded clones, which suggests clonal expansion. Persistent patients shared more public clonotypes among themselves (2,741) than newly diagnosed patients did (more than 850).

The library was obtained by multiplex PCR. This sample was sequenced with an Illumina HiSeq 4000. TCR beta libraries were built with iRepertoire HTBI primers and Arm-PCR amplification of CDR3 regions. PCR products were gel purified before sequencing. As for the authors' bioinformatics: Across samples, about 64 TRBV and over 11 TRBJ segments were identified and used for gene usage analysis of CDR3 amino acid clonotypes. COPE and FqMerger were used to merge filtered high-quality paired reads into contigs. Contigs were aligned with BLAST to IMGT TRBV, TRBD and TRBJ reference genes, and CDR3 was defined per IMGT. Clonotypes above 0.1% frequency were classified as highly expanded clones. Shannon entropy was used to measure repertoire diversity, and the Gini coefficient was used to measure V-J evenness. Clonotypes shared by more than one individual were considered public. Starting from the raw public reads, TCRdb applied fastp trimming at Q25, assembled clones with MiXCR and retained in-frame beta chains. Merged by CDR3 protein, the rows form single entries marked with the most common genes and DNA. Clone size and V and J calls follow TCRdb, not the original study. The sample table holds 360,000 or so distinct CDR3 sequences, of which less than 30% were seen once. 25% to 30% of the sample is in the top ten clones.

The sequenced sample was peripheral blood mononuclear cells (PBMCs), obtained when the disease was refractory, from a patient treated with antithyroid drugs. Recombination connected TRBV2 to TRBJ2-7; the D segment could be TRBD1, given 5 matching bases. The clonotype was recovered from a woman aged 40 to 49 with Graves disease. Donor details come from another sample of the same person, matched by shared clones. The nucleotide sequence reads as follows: TGTGCCAGCAGTGCCAGGGATTCGACGCCGTACTTC. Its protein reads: CASSARDSTPYF. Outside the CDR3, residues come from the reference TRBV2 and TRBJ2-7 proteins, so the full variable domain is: EPEVTQTPSHQVTQMGQEVILRCVPISNHLYFYWYRQILGQKVEFLVSFYNNEISEKSEIFDDQFSVERPDGSNFTLKIRSTKLEDSAMYFCASSARDSTPYFGPGTRLTVT.